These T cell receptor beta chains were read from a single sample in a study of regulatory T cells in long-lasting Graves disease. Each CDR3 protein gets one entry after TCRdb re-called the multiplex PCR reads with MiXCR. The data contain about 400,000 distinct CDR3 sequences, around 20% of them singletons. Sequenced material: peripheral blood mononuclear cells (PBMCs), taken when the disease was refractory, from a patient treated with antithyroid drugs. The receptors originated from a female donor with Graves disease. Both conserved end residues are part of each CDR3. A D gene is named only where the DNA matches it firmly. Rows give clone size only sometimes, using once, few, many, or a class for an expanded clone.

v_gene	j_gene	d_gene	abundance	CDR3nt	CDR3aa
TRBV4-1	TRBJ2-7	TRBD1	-	TGCGCCAGCAGCCAAGATAGGGACAGTCCAAACCCGTACGAGCAGTACTTC	CASSQDRDSPNPYEQYF
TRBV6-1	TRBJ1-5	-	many	TGTGCCAGCAGAGACAATAGCAATCAGCCCCAGCATTTT	CASRDNSNQPQHF
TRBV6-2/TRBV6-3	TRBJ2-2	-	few	TGTGCCAGCAGTTACGGGGACAACGCGAACACCGGGGAGCTGTTTTTT	CASSYGDNANTGELFF
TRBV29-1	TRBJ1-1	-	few	TGCAGCGTTGAAAGGGGGGCAGGGGTGAACACTGAAGCTTTCTTT	CSVERGAGVNTEAFF
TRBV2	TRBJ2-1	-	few	TGTGCCAGCACATGGTGGCAATCTAATGAGCAGTTCTTC	CASTWWQSNEQFF
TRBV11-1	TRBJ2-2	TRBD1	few	TGTGCCAGCGGGGGGACAGGAGTCAGCGGGGAGCTGTTTTTT	CASGGTGVSGELFF
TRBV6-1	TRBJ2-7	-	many	TGTGCCAGCTGGTGGGACGGTTCCTACGAGCAGTACTTC	CASWWDGSYEQYF
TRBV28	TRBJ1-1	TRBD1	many	TGTGCCAGCAGTCCGGGACAGGGTGGTACTTTCTTT	CASSPGQGGTFF
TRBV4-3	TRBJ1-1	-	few	TGCGCCAGCAGCCAGGATCAGGGGACTGAAGCTTTCTTT	CASSQDQGTEAFF
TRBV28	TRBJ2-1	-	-	TGTGCCAGCAGTTTATTGAAAGGGCCCAACAATGAGCAGTTCTTC	CASSLLKGPNNEQFF
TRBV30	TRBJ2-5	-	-	TGTGCCTGGAGCTTGGGAGCGAGGGGAAGAGAAGAGACCCAGTACTTC	CAWSLGARGREETQYF
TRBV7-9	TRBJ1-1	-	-	TGTGCCAGCAATCAGATAGGGGGAATGAACACTGAAGCTCTCTTT	CASNQIGGMNTEALF
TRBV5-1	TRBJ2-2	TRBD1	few	TGCGCCAGCAGCTACGAGACAGGGACCACCGGGAAGCTGTTTTTT	CASSYETGTTGKLFF
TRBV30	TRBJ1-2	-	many	TGTGCCTGGAGTGAGGGGGGGACCTATGGCTACACCTTC	CAWSEGGTYGYTF
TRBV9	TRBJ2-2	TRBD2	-	TGTGCCAGCAGCGTAGTTACTAGCGGGAGTGCCGGGGAGCTGTTTTTT	CASSVVTSGSAGELFF
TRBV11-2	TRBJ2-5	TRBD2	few	TGCGCCAGCAGCCAAGAAACCCCAGGGCGGGAGGTCGGGGAGACCCAGTACTTC	CASSQETPGREVGETQYF
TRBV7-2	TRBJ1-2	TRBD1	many	TGTGCCAGCAGCTTATGGGGACAGGGGATAGACTATGGCTACACCTTC	CASSLWGQGIDYGYTF
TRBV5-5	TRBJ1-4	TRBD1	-	TGTGCCAGCAGCCGGCGAGGACAGGGTAACGAAAAACTGTTTTTT	CASSRRGQGNEKLFF
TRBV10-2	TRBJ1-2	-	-	TGCGCCAGCAGGGAAGGGGGTTTGAATGGCTACACCTTC	CASREGGLNGYTF
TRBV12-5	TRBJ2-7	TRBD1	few	TGTGCTAGTGGTTTGGTACTCAATCCAGGGGGCATCTACGAGCAGTACTTC	CASGLVLNPGGIYEQYF
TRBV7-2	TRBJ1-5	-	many	TGTGCCAGCAGCCAACGAGGCAATCAGCCCCAGCATTTT	CASSQRGNQPQHF
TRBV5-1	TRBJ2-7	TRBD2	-	TGCGCCAGCAGCTCACTCGGGACTAGCGGGAGCTACGAGCAGTACTTC	CASSSLGTSGSYEQYF
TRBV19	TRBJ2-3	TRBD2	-	TGTGCCAGTCGACTAGCGGGAGGGCCAGATACGCAGTATTTT	CASRLAGGPDTQYF
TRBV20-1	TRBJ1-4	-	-	TGCAGTGCCCCTTTGGGGCAAAAACTGTTTTTT	CSAPLGQKLFF
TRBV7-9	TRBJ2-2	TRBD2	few	TGTGCCAGCGCGGAGTTTACCGGGACTAGCTATCCCGGGGAGCTGTTTTTT	CASAEFTGTSYPGELFF
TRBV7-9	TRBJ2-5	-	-	TGTGCCAGCAGCACCCGACAGGGAGGAGAGACCCAGTACTTC	CASSTRQGGETQYF
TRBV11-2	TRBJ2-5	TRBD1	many	TGTGCCAGCAGCTTACCCCCTTGGAGGGACAGGGTAGAGACCCAGTACTTC	CASSLPPWRDRVETQYF
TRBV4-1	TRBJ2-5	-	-	TGCGCCAGCAGCCAGTGGACAGAGAGACAAGAGACCCAGTACTTC	CASSQWTERQETQYF
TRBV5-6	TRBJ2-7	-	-	TGTGCCAGCAGCTTCCGGGACGGAGTTTACGAGCAGTACTTC	CASSFRDGVYEQYF
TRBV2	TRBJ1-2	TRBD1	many	TGTGCCAGCAGCGGGCAGGGGGTTGGCTACACCTTC	CASSGQGVGYTF
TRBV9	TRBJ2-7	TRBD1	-	TGTGCCAGCAGCGTGGACAGGTACTCCTACGAGCAGTACTTC	CASSVDRYSYEQYF